What follows describes a single TCR beta chain. Its antigen remains unidentified. No much larger clone exists at a distance of one base, and base qualities are not known. The source of the sample is a study of cytomegalovirus exposure and HLA in healthy donors (dated by TCRdb to about 2017). Context from the whole study: According to an earlier analysis of 550 to 750 of the donors, some 180 million T cells yielded roughly 110 million unique TCR beta sequences and 250 to 350 Gb of sequence data. An early release covering roughly 600 HLA-typed donors comprised approximately 290 gigabases of sequencing data and around 85 million unique TCR sequences. The genetic ancestry cluster associated with self-reported Caucasian donors included about four fifths of the roughly 400 genotyped donors. The study aimed to test whether cataloging public T cell receptors could reveal signatures of past pathogen exposure. The T cell repertoires of around 670 subjects were profiled by immunosequencing and related to cytomegalovirus serostatus. Besides the first cohort of under 700 subjects, a separate validation cohort made up of 120 different subjects was used. To predict cytomegalovirus infection status, the study brought together high-throughput TCR immunosequencing, statistical association of individual TCRs with disease status, and machine learning. To study patterns of TCR occurrence, a later analysis re-analyzed previously published TCR beta repertoires from under 750 donors and added high-resolution HLA genotyping. Rather than using new phenotypic data, the later analysis identified candidate immune exposures from TCR beta sequences and from how often those sequences occurred across donors. In an earlier analysis of a few hundred of the donors, high-throughput TCR beta sequencing was used to judge whether each TCR beta V gene segment behaved as functional or pseudogenic. Donor age, sex, ethnicity and CMV serostatus were collected together with the repertoire data. Genome-wide SNP genotypes for about 65% of the 666 donors were used in a later genetic analysis, which treated that subset as a discovery cohort. All discovery cohort repertoires had been generated using a single sequencing platform. HLA typing covered class I and class II loci at four-digit resolution. The number of donors typed differed by locus, with roughly 629-640 for A, B, C, DRB1 and DQB1, 522 for DQA1, approximately 580 for DPA1, and some 440 for DPB1. Several DR-DQ haplotypes were handled as single units for association and clustering because linkage in the cohort was strong. Among about 400 genotyped donors of the cohort, an average of approximately 240,000 unique TCR beta nucleotide sequences was sequenced per donor, of which about 18% were non-productive. What the work shows at the level of the full study, not this receptor alone: A further reported finding was that TCR beta sequences accurately predicted the HLA-A and HLA-B alleles for most subjects in the first cohort. In a later genetic analysis, a missense DCLRE1C variant was associated with V-gene and J-gene trimming of TCR beta chains, and the association was replicated in an independent cohort. A later analysis found that TCR association rates varied across HLA loci, with DRB1 alleles showing the most associated TCRs and HLA-C alleles the fewest. CMV serostatus was the only immune exposure information available for the cohort. Because counts were too low, roughly 17 rarely observed V segments, including chromosome 9 orphons, were left out of the earlier analysis of some 600 of the donors. Linkage disequilibrium might explain the correlated functional status among segregating V segments, but an unknown experimental factor could not be ruled out. Roughly uniform sequencing depth across donors was assumed in presence/absence analyses, although this assumption may not hold. HLA typing was unavailable for some donors at each locus, so association tests used only the typed subset. Most TCR sequences were seen in very few donors, while some public TCRs were found in many individuals. Three of the identified cytomegalovirus-associated TCR beta chains were confirmed in vitro to be specific for cytomegalovirus antigens. It was suggested by the authors that the approach could potentially be generalized to other disease states and immunological phenotypes. At a false discovery rate of 0.05, a later analysis linked some 17,000 TCR beta sequences to specific HLA alleles. The study listed 164 TCR beta chains as associated with cytomegalovirus. In an earlier analysis of roughly 560 of the donors, most TCR beta V segments were observed in productive rearrangements about 87% or about 30% of the time, broadly matching IMGT annotations. Compared with the 666-donor mean, donors in an Asian-associated ancestry cluster had fewer N-insertions in productive TCRs, according to a later genetic analysis. Only TCR beta chains were sequenced in this cohort, and the absence of alpha or paired-chain data limited detectable features. Cytomegalovirus status was reported to be diagnosed by the classifier with high specificity and sensitivity in both the original and validation cohorts. According to a later analysis, parvovirus B19, influenza, CMV and Epstein-Barr virus appeared linked to several top co-occurrence clusters. A later analysis found that most CMV-associated TCR beta chains appeared HLA-restricted, with HLA associations seemingly driven largely by CMV exposure. In a later analysis, HLA-associated TCR beta chains showed more clonal expansion and lower generation probabilities than non-associated chains that were equally common. Assigning TCR associations to individual alleles was difficult when HLA alleles, especially DR and DQ, strongly co-occurred. Because the 87-base-pair reads could not distinguish some IMGT-functional V segments, including TRBV6-2 and TRBV6-3, those segments were excluded. The sequencing pipeline was judged likely to have produced a cluster of highly shared sequence variants as a technical artifact.

In total, about 650 healthy bone marrow donors made up the cohort. At the time of sampling, every cohort member was nominally healthy, though immune exposures that went unrecorded were likely present. The donor was CMV seropositive and was included in the group of almost 300 seropositive cohort members. A peripheral blood sample was provided by each donor, and peripheral blood mononuclear cells were used for TCR beta sequencing. The Qiagen DNeasy Blood Extraction Kit was used to extract genomic DNA from the blood cell samples. Libraries were prepared through the immunoSEQ multiplex PCR assay. For the multiplex PCR, a mixture combining 60 forward primers for TCR Vbeta segments and 13 reverse primers for TCR Jbeta segments was used. A multiplex PCR assay on genomic DNA amplified the CDR3 region of rearranged TCR beta genes. On the Illumina HiSeq System, the amplified TCR beta libraries were sequenced as 87-base-pair reads. The original pipeline was this. A later analysis counted about 80 million unique TCR beta chains across the 640 or so repertoires, and around 9.9 million of these chains were shared by at least two donors. Raw reads were error-corrected and collapsed into unique sequences with a nearest-neighbor algorithm that merged closely related sequences to remove PCR and sequencing errors. V, D and J gene segments were assigned by aligning CDR3 sequences to IMGT reference sequences. For a sequence to be retained, a match of at least six nucleotides to both a V gene segment and a J gene segment was required. Rearrangements were classified as productive when the CDR3 lacked stop codons and remained in frame with V and J, and all other rearrangements were classified as non-productive. Following IMGT convention, CDR3 was defined as the stretch from the second conserved V-encoded cysteine to the conserved J-encoded phenylalanine. The earlier analysis of about 620 of the donors excluded sequences that lacked an unambiguous match to a single V gene segment. In an earlier analysis of approximately 560 of the donors, a V segment was called functional when productive rearrangements were above 56.7%, and segregating when the standard deviation between donors exceeded 5%. A statistical classification framework was built to diagnose cytomegalovirus status from the catalog of TCR beta chain sequences. A later analysis assigned V and J genes by comparing TCR nucleotide sequences with IMGT/GENE-DB human TR gene sequences. The TCRdist pipeline was used in a later analysis to assign CDR3 sequences and most-parsimonious VDJ recombination scenarios. In a later analysis, every TCR beta chain was defined by the combination of its CDR3 amino acid sequence and its V-gene family, and reads without a unique V-gene family were dropped. In a later analysis, a few hundred highly shared, low-generation-probability nucleotide sequences were removed to address suspected cross-contamination and a sequencing artifact. In a later analysis, a clonal expansion index was calculated for each public chain from normalized within-repertoire ranks of inferred template counts. In a later analysis, generation probabilities were computed with a VDJ recombination model fitted to out-of-frame rearrangements, and the resulting probabilities were checked against IGoR. A later analysis scored TCR-TCR, TCR-HLA and TCR-CMV co-occurrence with hypergeometric tests, applying a repertoire-size bias correction to TCR pairs. False discovery rates were estimated in a later analysis by permuting HLA or CMV assignments 20 times. In a later analysis, co-occurring TCRs were grouped using DBSCAN, with TCRdist sequence similarity added in when clustering inside HLA-allele-positive subsets. Repertoires with fewer than 30,000 or more than 120,000 public chains, plus five repertoires with anomalous nucleotide sharing, were excluded from co-occurrence clustering. The clones in this table, taken by TCRdb from immuneACCESS, are in-frame only. Not every clone is retained; where verified, under half of the shortfall comes from an unresolved V gene, and the cause of the rest is unknown. D and trimming come from the DNA, and the V and J calls and clone size come from that table. Across this sample there are roughly 100,000 clones, with around 79% seen only once. Of the sample, about 4.1% is held by the ten largest clones.

In the germline V gene, CDR1 corresponds to MNHNS and CDR2 to SASEGT. The CDR3 covers 15 residues, taking in both the cysteine and the phenylalanine. The CDR3 DNA has 45 bases and is translated from base 1. Trimming accounts for 3 bases at V and 8 bases at J, while the number of junction bases matched to no gene is 8. Rearrangement joined TRBV6-1 to TRBJ1-4; 8 bases in the junction line up with TRBD1. The sequenced sample consisted of PBMCs. The sequence came from a man aged 45-65 years in good health and CMV-seropositive. The CDR3 is CASSDPGQDQEKLFF. The DNA sequence reads TGTGCCAGCAGTGACCCGGGACAGGATCAAGAAAAACTGTTTTTT.